The rows below give T cell receptor beta chains drawn from one sample of a study of blood T cell repertoires in COVID-19. Profiling relied on immunoSEQ multiplex PCR, and the TCRdb table lists in-frame clones only, not all of them. The repertoire includes about 59,000 clones, over 75% of them detected once, and 4.5% to 5.5% sits in the top ten. Sequences were obtained from peripheral blood. Every receptor here comes from an elderly man in a cohort sampled during active COVID-19. Both conserved end residues are part of each CDR3. Each record gives: V gene, clone size, J gene, D gene, CDR3 DNA, CDR3 protein. D genes are given only for firm matches. Clone sizes are given selectively: once, few, many, or a class where the clone is expanded.

TRBV5-1	NA	TRBJ1-2	NA	TGCGCCAGCAGCTTGCAGGCAGAGAACTATGGCTACACCTTC	CASSLQAENYGYTF
TRBV9	NA	TRBJ2-5	TRBD1	TGTGCCAGCAGCGCTGCCACAGGGGGCCAAGAGACCCAGTACTTC	CASSAATGGQETQYF
TRBV11-2	once	TRBJ1-6	NA	TGTGCCAGCAGCTTAGCAGGACAGAATAATTCACCCCTCCACTTT	CASSLAGQNNSPLHF
TRBV6-1	NA	TRBJ1-5	NA	TGTGCCAGCAGTGAAACTTTAGTGGGAGGCAATCAGCCCCAGCATTTT	CASSETLVGGNQPQHF
TRBV4-3	NA	TRBJ1-2	NA	TGCGCCAGCAGCCAACGTGGAGGCTTACTAAACTATGGCTACACCTTC	CASSQRGGLLNYGYTF
TRBV19	NA	TRBJ1-4	TRBD1	TGTGCCAGTAGTCCGGGGGACAGAAATAATGAAAAACTGTTTTTT	CASSPGDRNNEKLFF
TRBV28	few	TRBJ1-1	NA	TGTGCCAGCAGTTTAAGCGAGGGCCGGACTGAAGCTTTCTTT	CASSLSEGRTEAFF
TRBV5-4	NA	TRBJ2-5	TRBD2	TGTGCCAGCAGCCCAAGGACTAGCGGGGTTTTTCGGGAGACCCAGTACTTC	CASSPRTSGVFRETQYF
TRBV30	NA	TRBJ1-4	TRBD1	TGTGCCTGGAGCCCCGCCGGTAGGACAGGGGGTGAAAAACTGTTTTTT	CAWSPAGRTGGEKLFF
TRBV6-5	few	TRBJ1-3	NA	TGTGCCAGCAGTTACTCCGGTAGGGGTAACCGAAACACCATATATTTT	CASSYSGRGNRNTIYF
TRBV25-1	NA	TRBJ2-5	NA	TGTGCCAGCAGTGCTAGGCCAGAGACCCAGTACTTC	CASSARPETQYF
TRBV10-3	NA	TRBJ2-3	NA	TGTGCCATCAAAGAGGGCTACACAGATACGCAGTATTTT	CAIKEGYTDTQYF
TRBV7-7	NA	TRBJ2-5	NA	TGTGCCAGCAGCTTGCTAGCCGGTGAGACCCAGTACTTC	CASSLLAGETQYF
TRBV19	NA	TRBJ2-1	TRBD1	TGTGCCAGCATGGGACAGGGCTCCTACAATGAGCAGTTCTTC	CASMGQGSYNEQFF
TRBV18	NA	TRBJ1-2	TRBD1	TGTGCCAGCTCAAGCCCGGGACAGGGATCTGGCTACACCTTC	CASSSPGQGSGYTF
TRBV18	NA	TRBJ1-5	TRBD1	TGTGCCAGCTCACCAGGACAGGGCGCCAATCAGCCCCAGCATTTT	CASSPGQGANQPQHF
TRBV6-2/TRBV6-3	NA	TRBJ2-5	NA	TGTGCCAGCAGTCCAGCGGGGACAAAAGAGACCCAGTACTTC	CASSPAGTKETQYF
TRBV28	NA	TRBJ1-4	NA	TGTGCCAGCACAGGGCAGAATAATGAAAAACTGTTTTTT	CASTGQNNEKLFF
TRBV29-1	NA	TRBJ2-1	TRBD1	TGCAGCGCTGGACAGGGTTCGGGTGAGCAGTTCTTC	CSAGQGSGEQFF
TRBV27	NA	TRBJ2-5	TRBD1	TGTGCCAGCAGTCCTTTCGGGGCAGGGGGCCAAGAGACCCAGTACTTC	CASSPFGAGGQETQYF
TRBV6-5	NA	TRBJ2-6	TRBD1	TGTGCCAGCAGTTATCTCAGGGGGACTGGGGCCAACGTCCTGACTTTC	CASSYLRGTGANVLTF
TRBV11-2	NA	TRBJ1-4	TRBD1	TGTGCCAGCAGCTTATCCGGGACAGTTAATGAAAAACTGTTTTTT	CASSLSGTVNEKLFF
TRBV19	NA	TRBJ2-7	NA	TGTGCCTCTCACGGGCAGGGCAGCGAGCAGTACTTC	CASHGQGSEQYF
TRBV5-1	once	TRBJ2-1	NA	TGCGCCAGCAGCTTAGAGGACAGAACCGGACTCCAGTTCTTC	CASSLEDRTGLQFF
TRBV30	NA	TRBJ2-1	NA	TGTGCCTGGGGAGGCGACGGGGTCTACAATGAGCAGTTCTTC	CAWGGDGVYNEQFF
TRBV11-1	NA	TRBJ2-3	TRBD2	TGTGCCAGCAGTTCTCGGACTAGCGGGAGCCCAGATACGCAGTATTTT	CASSSRTSGSPDTQYF
TRBV27	NA	TRBJ2-1	TRBD1	TGTGCCTGCTCGACGGGACAGGGGAAGGTTGAGCAGTTCTTC	CACSTGQGKVEQFF
TRBV5-1	NA	TRBJ1-4	NA	TGCGCCAGCAGCTTGGGGAACAGGGCAACTAATGAAAAACTGTTTTTT	CASSLGNRATNEKLFF
TRBV5-4	NA	TRBJ2-2	NA	TGTGCCAGCAGTCCTGATAGCACCGGGGAGCTGTTTTTT	CASSPDSTGELFF
TRBV12-5	NA	TRBJ1-1	NA	TGTGCTAGTGGTTTGGAGCCGACGGCGGGCACTGAAGCTTTCTTT	CASGLEPTAGTEAFF
TRBV27	NA	TRBJ1-1	NA	TGTGCCAGCAGTTACAGGTTGAACACTGAAGCTTTCTTT	CASSYRLNTEAFF
TRBV5-6	NA	TRBJ2-5	NA	TGTGCCAGCAGCTCTATGGAGACCCAGTACTTC	CASSSMETQYF
TRBV10-3	NA	TRBJ1-4	NA	TGTGCCATCAGTGAGTCAGGGGTAGGGGAAAAACTGTTTTTT	CAISESGVGEKLFF
TRBV29-1	NA	TRBJ1-1	NA	TGCAGCTGGGGAGGAATGAACACTGAAGCTTTCTTT	CSWGGMNTEAFF
TRBV25-1	NA	TRBJ2-7	TRBD2	TGTGCCAGCAGTGACCGGACTAGCGGGGGGTACGAGCAGTACTTC	CASSDRTSGGYEQYF
TRBV6-5	NA	TRBJ2-4	TRBD1	TGTGCCAGCAGTTACTTTGGACAGGGGGCCAAAAACATTCAGTACTTC	CASSYFGQGAKNIQYF
TRBV3-1/TRBV3-2	once	TRBJ2-7	TRBD2	TGTGCCAGCAGCCAAGAGGGTCTAGCGGGAGGGCCCTCCTACGAGCAGTACTTC	CASSQEGLAGGPSYEQYF
TRBV7-6	NA	TRBJ2-3	TRBD2	TGTGCCAGCAGCTATTTGGGGCTAGCGGGACTCACAGATACGCAGTATTTT	CASSYLGLAGLTDTQYF
TRBV30	NA	TRBJ1-2	NA	TGTGCCTGGAGTGTGGAGGGGAAAAAGAACTATGGCTACACCTTC	CAWSVEGKKNYGYTF
TRBV5-1	NA	TRBJ2-1	TRBD2	TGCGCCAGCAGCTTGGAGCCTAGCGGGTCCTACAATGAGCAGTTCTTC	CASSLEPSGSYNEQFF
TRBV19	NA	TRBJ1-6	NA	TGTGCCAGTAGTAATCGGGGCAGGGGTAATTCACCCCTCCACTTT	CASSNRGRGNSPLHF
TRBV3-1/TRBV3-2	NA	TRBJ1-2	NA	TGTGCCAGCAGCCAAGCGGGAAGGGAAGGCTACACCTTC	CASSQAGREGYTF
TRBV10-3	NA	TRBJ1-2	NA	TGTGCCATCAGGGAAACAGGGAGGGGCATTGATGGCTACACCTTC	CAIRETGRGIDGYTF
TRBV5-5	NA	TRBJ2-2	TRBD1	TGTGCCAGCAGCTTAGGGACAGGGTTTAACACCGGGGAGCTGTTTTTT	CASSLGTGFNTGELFF
TRBV19	NA	TRBJ2-7	TRBD1	TGTGCCAGTAGTATAGCCCCTATCTTCCCCAGGGGGCCCTACGAGCAGTACTTC	CASSIAPIFPRGPYEQYF
TRBV30	NA	TRBJ2-5	TRBD1	TGTGCCTGGAACCGACAGGGGATAACAAGCGAGACCCAGTACTTC	CAWNRQGITSETQYF
TRBV23-1	NA	TRBJ2-1	TRBD2	TGCGCCAGCAGTCCGTCGGATGGGATAGCGGGGACTGAGCAGTTCTTC	CASSPSDGIAGTEQFF
TRBV4-2	NA	TRBJ1-3	TRBD1	TGTGCCAGCAGCTACGGACAGGGGTCGTCTGGAAACACCATATATTTT	CASSYGQGSSGNTIYF
TRBV11-2	NA	TRBJ2-1	TRBD2	TGTGCCAGCAGCCCCGGGAGGGGAGGCCTCTCCTACAATGAGCAGTTCTTC	CASSPGRGGLSYNEQFF
TRBV7-2	once	TRBJ1-2	NA	TGTGCCAGCAGCAGGGACAATGCTAACTATGGCTACACCTTC	CASSRDNANYGYTF
TRBV5-1	NA	TRBJ1-2	NA	TGCGCCAGCAGCTTGGGAGGGAACGGCTACACCTTC	CASSLGGNGYTF
TRBV3-1/TRBV3-2	NA	TRBJ1-2	TRBD1	TGTGCCAGCAGCCGACAGGGGGCTGGCTATGGCTACACCTTC	CASSRQGAGYGYTF
TRBV12-5	NA	TRBJ1-1	NA	TGTGCTAGCAAACAGGGATACACTGAAGCTTTCTTT	CASKQGYTEAFF
TRBV27	once	TRBJ1-2	NA	TGTGCCAGCAGTTTATCCTTCCGAGCGCCTAACTATGGCTACACCTTC	CASSLSFRAPNYGYTF
TRBV2	NA	TRBJ2-3	TRBD1	TGTGCCAGCAGTGGACAGGGGGGCTCAGATACGCAGTATTTT	CASSGQGGSDTQYF
TRBV11-2	NA	TRBJ1-1	TRBD1	TGTGCCAGCAGCCGACTACTAGGACAGGGCACTGAAGCTTTCTTT	CASSRLLGQGTEAFF
TRBV20-1	NA	TRBJ1-4	TRBD1	TGCAGTGCTAGTCCCATGGACAGGGGAGGTGAAAAACTGTTTTTT	CSASPMDRGGEKLFF
TRBV4-3	NA	TRBJ2-1	TRBD1	TGCGCCAGCAGCCAGAGGACAGGGCCTTACAATGAGCAGTTCTTC	CASSQRTGPYNEQFF
TRBV6-5	NA	TRBJ1-5	TRBD1	TGTGCCAGCAGTTACGAGAGGACAGGTCAGCCCCAGCATTTT	CASSYERTGQPQHF
TRBV7-9	NA	TRBJ2-7	TRBD2	TGTGCCAGCAGCTTAAGGTCTAGCGGGAGGAGCGAGCAGTACTTC	CASSLRSSGRSEQYF